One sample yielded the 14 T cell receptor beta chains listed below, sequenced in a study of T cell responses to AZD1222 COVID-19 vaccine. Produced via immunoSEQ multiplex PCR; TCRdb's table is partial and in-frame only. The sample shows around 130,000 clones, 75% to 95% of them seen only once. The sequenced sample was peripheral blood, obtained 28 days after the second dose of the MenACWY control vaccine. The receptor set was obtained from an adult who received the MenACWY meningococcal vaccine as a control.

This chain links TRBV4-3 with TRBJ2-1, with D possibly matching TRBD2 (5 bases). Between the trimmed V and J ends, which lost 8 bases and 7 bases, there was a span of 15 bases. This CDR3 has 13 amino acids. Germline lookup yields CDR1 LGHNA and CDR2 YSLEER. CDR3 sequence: CASAYWSGNEQFF. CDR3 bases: TGCGCCAGCGCGTACTGGTCGGGGAATGAGCAGTTCTTC.

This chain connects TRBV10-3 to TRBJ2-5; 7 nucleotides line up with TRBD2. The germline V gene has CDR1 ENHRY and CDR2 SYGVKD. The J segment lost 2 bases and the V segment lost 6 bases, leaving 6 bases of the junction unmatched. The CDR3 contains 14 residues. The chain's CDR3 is CAIRPGGGQETQYF. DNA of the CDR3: TGTGCCATCAGGCCGGGGGGAGGGCAAGAGACCCAGTACTTC.

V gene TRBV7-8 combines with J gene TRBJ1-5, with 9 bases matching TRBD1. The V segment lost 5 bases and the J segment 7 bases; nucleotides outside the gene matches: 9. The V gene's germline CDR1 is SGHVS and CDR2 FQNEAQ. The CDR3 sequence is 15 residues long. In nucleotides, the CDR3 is TGTGCCAGCAGCATGGGGACAGGGAGTGGGCAGCCCCAGCATTTT. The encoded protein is CASSMGTGSGQPQHF.

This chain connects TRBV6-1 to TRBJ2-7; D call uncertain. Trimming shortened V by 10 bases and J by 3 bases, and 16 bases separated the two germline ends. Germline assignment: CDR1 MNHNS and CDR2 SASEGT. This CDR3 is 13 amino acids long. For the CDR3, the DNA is TGTGCCACCATACACCGTATTGGCTACGAGCAGTACTTC. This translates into CATIHRIGYEQYF.

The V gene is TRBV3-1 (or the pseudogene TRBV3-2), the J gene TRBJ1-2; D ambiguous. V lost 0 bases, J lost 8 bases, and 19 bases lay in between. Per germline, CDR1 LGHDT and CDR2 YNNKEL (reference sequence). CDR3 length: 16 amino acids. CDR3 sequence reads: CASSQDLRAAGVGYTF. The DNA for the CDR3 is TGTGCCAGCAGCCAAGACCTACGAGCGGCAGGAGTAGGCTACACCTTC.

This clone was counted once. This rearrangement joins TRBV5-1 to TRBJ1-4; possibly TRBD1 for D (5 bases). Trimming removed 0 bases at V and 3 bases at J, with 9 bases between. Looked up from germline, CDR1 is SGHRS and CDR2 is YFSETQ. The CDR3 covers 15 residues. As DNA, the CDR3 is TGCGCCAGCAGCTTGGAGGGGAACCCTAATGAAAAACTGTTTTTT. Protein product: CASSLEGNPNEKLFF.

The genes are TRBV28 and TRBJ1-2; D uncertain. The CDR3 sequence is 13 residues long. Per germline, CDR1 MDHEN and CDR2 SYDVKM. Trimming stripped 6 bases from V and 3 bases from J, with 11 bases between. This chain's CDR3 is CASRVGIDYGYTF. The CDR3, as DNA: TGTGCCAGCAGGGTGGGGATAGACTATGGCTACACCTTC.

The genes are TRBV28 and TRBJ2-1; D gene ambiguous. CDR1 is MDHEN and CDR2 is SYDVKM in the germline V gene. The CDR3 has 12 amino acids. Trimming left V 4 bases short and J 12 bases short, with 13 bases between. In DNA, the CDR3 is TGTGCCAGCAGTTCCCAAGTAGTTGGGCAGTTCTTC. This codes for CASSSQVVGQFF.

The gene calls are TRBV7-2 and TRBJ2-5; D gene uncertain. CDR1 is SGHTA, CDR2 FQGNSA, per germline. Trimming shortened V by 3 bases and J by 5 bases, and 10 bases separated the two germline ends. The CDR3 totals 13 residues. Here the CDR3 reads CASSLIMSETQYF. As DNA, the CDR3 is TGTGCCAGCAGCTTGATAATGTCGGAGACCCAGTACTTC. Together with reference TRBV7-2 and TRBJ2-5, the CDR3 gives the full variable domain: GAGVSQSPSNKVTEKGKDVELRCDPISGHTALYWYRQSLGQGLEFLIYFQGNSAPDKSGLPSDRFSAERTGGSVSTLTIQRTQQEDSAVYLCASSLIMSETQYFGPGTRLLVL.

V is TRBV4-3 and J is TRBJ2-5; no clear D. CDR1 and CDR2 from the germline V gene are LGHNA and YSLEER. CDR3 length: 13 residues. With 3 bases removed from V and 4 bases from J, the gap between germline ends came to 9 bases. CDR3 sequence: CASSQGYRETQYF. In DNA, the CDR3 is TGCGCCAGCAGCCAGGGGTACCGAGAGACCCAGTACTTC.

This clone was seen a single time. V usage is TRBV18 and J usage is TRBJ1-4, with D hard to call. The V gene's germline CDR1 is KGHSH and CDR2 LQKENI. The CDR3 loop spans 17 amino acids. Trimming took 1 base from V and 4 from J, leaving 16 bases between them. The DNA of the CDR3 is TGTGCCAGCTCACCACAAAACCCTGGGAACTTTAATGAAAAACTGTTTTTT. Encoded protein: CASSPQNPGNFNEKLFF.

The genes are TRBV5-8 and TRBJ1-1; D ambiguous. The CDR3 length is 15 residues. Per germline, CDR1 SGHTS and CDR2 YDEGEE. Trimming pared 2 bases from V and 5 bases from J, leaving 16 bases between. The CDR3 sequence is CASSFRGWGGTEAFF. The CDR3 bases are TGTGCCAGCAGCTTCCGGGGATGGGGTGGTACTGAAGCTTTCTTT.

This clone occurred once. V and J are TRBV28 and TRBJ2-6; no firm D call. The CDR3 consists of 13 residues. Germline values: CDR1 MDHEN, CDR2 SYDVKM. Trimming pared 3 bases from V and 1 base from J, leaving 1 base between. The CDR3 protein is CASSFSGANVLTF. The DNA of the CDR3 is TGTGCCAGCAGTTTTTCTGGGGCCAACGTCCTGACTTTC.

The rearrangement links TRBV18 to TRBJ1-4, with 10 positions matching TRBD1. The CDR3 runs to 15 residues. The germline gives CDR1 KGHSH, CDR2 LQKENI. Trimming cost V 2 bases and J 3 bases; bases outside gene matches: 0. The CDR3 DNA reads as TGTGCCAGCTCACCAGGGACAGGGGCTAATGAAAAACTGTTTTTT. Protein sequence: CASSPGTGANEKLFF.